What follows is one TCR beta chain and its context. The CDR3 contains 15 residues. CDR1 and CDR2 from the germline V gene are SGHDN and FVKESK. This entry belongs to a study of T cells expressing NK-cell markers. TCRdb reworked the 5' RACE reads into one entry per CDR3 protein, no DNA. In total, the table holds about 160,000 distinct CDR3 sequences. This sequence was found in a woman aged 18 to 75 in good health. The V and J genes are TRBV14 and TRBJ2-1; TCRdb's assignment of TRBD2 cannot be checked, as there is no DNA. Sequencing was performed on blood T cells: a sorted CD56 or NKG2C T cell subset, CD4+ or CD8+ T cells, or bulk PBMC T cells (not recorded which). The CDR3 protein is CASSQDSSGSIWQFF.